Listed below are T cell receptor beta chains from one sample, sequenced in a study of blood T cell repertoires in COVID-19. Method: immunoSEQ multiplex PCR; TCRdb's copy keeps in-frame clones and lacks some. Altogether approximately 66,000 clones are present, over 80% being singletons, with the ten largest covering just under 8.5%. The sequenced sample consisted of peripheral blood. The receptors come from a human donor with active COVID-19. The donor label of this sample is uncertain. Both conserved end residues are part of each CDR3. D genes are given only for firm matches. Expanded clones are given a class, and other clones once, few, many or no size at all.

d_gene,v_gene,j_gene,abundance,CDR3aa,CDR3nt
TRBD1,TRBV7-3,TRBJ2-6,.,CASSKDRVSSGANVLTF,TGTGCCAGCAGCAAGGACAGGGTTAGCTCTGGGGCCAACGTCCTGACTTTC
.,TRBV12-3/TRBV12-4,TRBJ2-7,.,CASSFNGGEQYF,TGTGCCAGCAGTTTTAACGGGGGCGAGCAGTACTTC
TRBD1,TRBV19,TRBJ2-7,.,CASSGDRGYEQYF,TGTGCCAGTAGTGGGGACAGGGGTTACGAGCAGTACTTC
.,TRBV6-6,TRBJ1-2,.,CASSYSSLQGYTF,TGTGCCAGCAGTTATTCCTCGTTACAGGGCTACACCTTC
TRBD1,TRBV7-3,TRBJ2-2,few,CASSLRVNDRGSGELFF,TGTGCCAGCAGCTTAAGGGTGAATGACAGGGGATCCGGGGAGCTGTTTTTT
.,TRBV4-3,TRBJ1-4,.,CASSQDSRGSEKLFF,TGCGCCAGCAGCCAAGATTCCCGGGGTAGCGAAAAACTGTTTTTT
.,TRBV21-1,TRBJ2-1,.,CASSKFTPNPTRGARYNEQFF,TGTGCCAGCAGCAAATTTACTCCAAACCCGACCCGGGGGGCCCGCTACAATGAGCAGTTCTTC
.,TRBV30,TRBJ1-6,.,CAWTSETRYSPLHF,TGTGCTTGGACAAGTGAGACAAGGTATTCACCCCTCCACTTT
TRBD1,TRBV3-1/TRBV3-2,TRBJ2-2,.,CASSQPPGTGTGELFF,TGTGCCAGCAGCCAACCGCCCGGGACAGGGACCGGGGAGCTGTTTTTT
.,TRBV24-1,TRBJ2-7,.,CATSDSYEQYF,TGTGCCACCAGTGATTCATACGAGCAGTACTTC
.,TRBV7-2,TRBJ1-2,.,CASSLDGADYGYTF,TGTGCCAGCAGCTTAGACGGAGCCGACTATGGCTACACCTTC
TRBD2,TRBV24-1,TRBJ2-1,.,CATSDSGLAGGDEQFF,TGTGCCACCAGTGATTCCGGACTAGCGGGAGGGGATGAGCAGTTCTTC
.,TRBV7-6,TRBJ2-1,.,CASSLGHSSYNEQFF,TGTGCCAGCAGCTTAGGACACAGCTCCTACAATGAGCAGTTCTTC
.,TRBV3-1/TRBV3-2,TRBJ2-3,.,CASSQLGASRTDTQYF,TGTGCCAGCAGCCAATTGGGGGCTAGCCGCACAGATACGCAGTATTTT
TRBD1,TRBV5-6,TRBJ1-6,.,CASSVGQGANSPLHF,TGTGCCAGCAGCGTTGGACAGGGGGCAAATTCACCCCTCCACTTT
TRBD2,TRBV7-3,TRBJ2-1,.,CASSSTSGFYNEQFF,TGTGCCAGCAGCTCGACTAGCGGTTTCTACAATGAGCAGTTCTTC
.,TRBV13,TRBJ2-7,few,CASSLRGRPYEQYF,TGTGCCAGCAGCTTACGGGGGAGGCCCTACGAGCAGTACTTC
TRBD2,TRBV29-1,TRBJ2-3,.,CSVEEASGSRSQYF,TGCAGCGTTGAAGAGGCTAGCGGGTCTCGATCGCAGTATTTT
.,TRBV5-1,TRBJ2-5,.,CASSLGSGQQETQYF,TGCGCCAGCAGCTTGGGTTCAGGGCAGCAAGAGACCCAGTACTTC
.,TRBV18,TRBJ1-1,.,CASSRQINTEAFF,TGTGCCAGCTCAAGACAGATTAACACTGAAGCTTTCTTT
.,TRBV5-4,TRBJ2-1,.,CASSLAKSNNEQFF,TGTGCCAGCAGCTTGGCCAAATCTAACAATGAGCAGTTCTTC
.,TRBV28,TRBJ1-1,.,CASSASGEAFF,TGTGCCAGCAGTGCCTCAGGTGAAGCTTTCTTT
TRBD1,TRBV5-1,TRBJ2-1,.,CASRPGQGNNEQFF,TGCGCCAGCAGACCGGGACAGGGTAACAATGAGCAGTTCTTC
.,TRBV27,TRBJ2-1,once,CASSWLAHSNEQFF,TGTGCCAGCAGTTGGCTAGCCCACTCCAATGAGCAGTTCTTC
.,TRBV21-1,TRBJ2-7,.,CASSNRLAGVVYEQYF,TGTGCCAGCAGCAACCGACTAGCGGGAGTGGTCTACGAGCAGTACTTC
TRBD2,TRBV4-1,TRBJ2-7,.,CASSHLAGVSEQYF,TGCGCCAGCAGCCATCTAGCGGGAGTTTCCGAGCAGTACTTC
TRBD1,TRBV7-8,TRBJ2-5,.,CASSLDRGSYQETQYF,TGTGCCAGCAGCTTAGACAGGGGTTCATACCAAGAGACCCAGTACTTC
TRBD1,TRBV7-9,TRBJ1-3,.,CASRQGANGNTIYF,TGTGCCAGCAGACAGGGGGCGAATGGAAACACCATATATTTT
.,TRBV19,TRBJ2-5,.,CASSMRLQETQYF,TGTGCCAGTAGTATGCGGTTACAAGAGACCCAGTACTTC
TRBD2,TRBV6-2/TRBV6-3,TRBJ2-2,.,CASSYSVQAGGPNTGELFF,TGTGCCAGCAGTTACTCTGTTCAAGCGGGGGGGCCGAACACCGGGGAGCTGTTTTTT
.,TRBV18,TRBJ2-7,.,CASSPGGVEQYF,TGTGCCAGCTCACCAGGGGGCGTCGAGCAGTACTTC
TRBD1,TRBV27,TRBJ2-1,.,CATRGQGTGEQFF,TGTGCCACCAGGGGACAGGGGACGGGTGAGCAGTTCTTC
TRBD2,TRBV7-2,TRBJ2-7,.,CASTEGTSGNEQYF,TGTGCCAGCACCGAGGGAACTAGCGGGAACGAGCAGTACTTC
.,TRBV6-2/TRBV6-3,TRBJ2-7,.,CASSSPGTTYEQYF,TGTGCCAGCAGTTCACCCGGGACAACCTACGAGCAGTACTTC
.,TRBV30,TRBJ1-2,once,CAWTRANYGYTF,TGTGCCTGGACTCGGGCTAACTATGGCTACACCTTC
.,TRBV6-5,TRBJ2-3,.,CASTSPGGTQYF,TGTGCCAGCACCTCACCCGGGGGAACGCAGTATTTT
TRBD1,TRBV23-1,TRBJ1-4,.,CASSQGEGTGDEKLFF,TGCGCCAGCAGTCAAGGGGAGGGGACAGGGGATGAAAAACTGTTTTTT
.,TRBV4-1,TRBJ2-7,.,CASSQAQFSQYEQYF,TGCGCCAGCAGCCAAGCCCAATTTTCACAATACGAGCAGTACTTC
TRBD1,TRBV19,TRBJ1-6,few,CASSTSGTGYSPLHF,TGTGCCAGTAGTACCTCCGGGACAGGATATTCACCCCTCCACTTT
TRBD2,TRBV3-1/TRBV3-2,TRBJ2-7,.,CASSQVSSGLRQQYF,TGTGCCAGCAGCCAAGTGTCTAGCGGCCTACGTCAGCAGTACTTC
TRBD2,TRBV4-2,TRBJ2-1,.,CASSQGGGSSYNEQFF,TGTGCCAGCAGCCAAGGCGGGGGGAGCTCCTACAATGAGCAGTTCTTC
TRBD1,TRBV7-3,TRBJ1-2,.,CASSLTGQGANGYTF,TGTGCCAGCAGCTTAACGGGACAGGGGGCAAATGGCTACACCTTC
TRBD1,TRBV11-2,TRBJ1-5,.,CASSGTGARGPQHF,TGTGCCAGCAGCGGGACAGGGGCTAGGGGGCCCCAGCATTTT
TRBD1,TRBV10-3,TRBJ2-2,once,CAISKGQGTNTGELFF,TGTGCCATCAGTAAGGGACAGGGAACGAACACCGGGGAGCTGTTTTTT
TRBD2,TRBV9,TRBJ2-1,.,CASSVATASGGASYNEQFF,TGTGCCAGCAGCGTAGCTACCGCTAGCGGGGGGGCAAGCTACAATGAGCAGTTCTTC
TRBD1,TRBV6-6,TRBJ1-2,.,CASSHGQGQGRNYGYTF,TGTGCCAGCAGTCACGGACAGGGCCAGGGGAGAAACTATGGCTACACCTTC
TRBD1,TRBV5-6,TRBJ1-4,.,CASSRNWDSTTNEKLFF,TGTGCCAGCAGCCGGAATTGGGACAGTACAACTAATGAAAAACTGTTTTTT
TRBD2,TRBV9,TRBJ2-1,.,CASSVAGLAGINEQFF,TGTGCCAGCAGCGTAGCTGGACTAGCGGGGATCAATGAGCAGTTCTTC
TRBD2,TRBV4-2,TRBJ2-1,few,CASSPLAGGPDNEQFF,TGTGCCAGCAGCCCGTTAGCGGGAGGGCCCGACAATGAGCAGTTCTTC
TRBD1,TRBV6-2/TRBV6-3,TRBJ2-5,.,CASSSRVDRGRETQYF,TGTGCCAGCAGTTCTCGGGTAGACAGGGGCCGAGAGACCCAGTACTTC
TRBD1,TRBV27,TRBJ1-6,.,CASSLGTGVNSPLHF,TGTGCCAGCAGTTTAGGGACAGGGGTTAATTCACCCCTCCACTTT
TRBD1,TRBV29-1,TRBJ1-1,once,CSVDLHRTGTGGLNTEAFF,TGCAGCGTTGACCTACACCGAACCGGGACAGGGGGCCTGAACACTGAAGCTTTCTTT
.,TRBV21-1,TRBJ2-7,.,CASSAWDRDEFYEQYF,TGTGCCAGCAGCGCTTGGGACAGGGATGAGTTCTACGAGCAGTACTTC
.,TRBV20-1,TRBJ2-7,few,CSANRVSEQYF,TGCAGTGCTAACCGGGTCAGCGAGCAGTACTTC
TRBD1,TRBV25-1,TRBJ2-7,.,CASSGQGVYEQYF,TGTGCCAGCAGTGGACAGGGCGTCTACGAGCAGTACTTC
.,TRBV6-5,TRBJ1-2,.,CASSYSGGRRGYTF,TGTGCCAGCAGTTACTCGGGAGGGCGGAGGGGCTACACCTTC
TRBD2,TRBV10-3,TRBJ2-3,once,CAITMTSAPTDTQYF,TGTGCCATCACCATGACTAGCGCGCCCACAGATACGCAGTATTTT
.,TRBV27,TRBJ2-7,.,CASSSVWEQYF,TGTGCCAGCAGTTCAGTCTGGGAGCAGTACTTC
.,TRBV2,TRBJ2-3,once,CASSLSRRTDTQYF,TGTGCCAGCAGCCTTAGCAGGAGGACAGATACGCAGTATTTT